This T cell receptor beta chain is drawn from a study of patients and donors after allogeneic stem cell transplantation. In this sample, this clonotype turned up many times. The germline V gene has CDR1 MNHNY and CDR2 SVGAGI (reference sequence). The CDR3 sequence is 15 residues long. V lost 0 bases to trimming and J lost 4 bases, with 12 bases between them. TCRdb re-called the RT-PCR reads through MiXCR, storing one row per CDR3 protein. The top ten clones hold approximately 3.5% of a sample with approximately 150,000 distinct CDR3 sequences, around 28% of them seen once. This clonotype originated in a human donor who was either an allogeneic HSCT recipient or a stem cell or donor lymphocyte infusion donor (not recorded which). It is not recorded whose cells these are; they may come from a transplant donor. Sequencing was performed on blood, either unsorted or a sorted T cell fraction (not recorded which). The rearrangement uses TRBV6-6 and TRBJ1-2; maybe TRBD1 (5 bases). DNA for the CDR3: TGTGCCAGCAGTTACTCGGCAGCAGGGCGCTATGGCTACACCTTC. Amino acids: CASSYSAAGRYGYTF.